The 26 T cell receptor beta chains presented below share a single source sample, sequenced in a study of blood T cell repertoires in COVID-19. Produced via immunoSEQ multiplex PCR; TCRdb's table is partial and in-frame only. The sample holds 300,000 to 350,000 clones; 85% to 90% are singletons and the top ten take approximately 1%. The specimen was PBMCs or T cells enriched from blood (not recorded which). The source of these receptors is a woman aged 30 to 39 who had been exposed to COVID-19.

The chain is built from TRBV6-5 and TRBJ2-2, with 10 bases identical to TRBD1. The germline V gene has CDR1 MNHEY and CDR2 SVGAGI. The CDR3 runs to 15 residues. V was pared by 6 bases and J by 5 bases, with 6 bases of the junction left unmatched. The CDR3 region is CASSDRGRGTGELFF. CDR3 bases: TGTGCCAGCAGCGACAGGGGGCGCGGAACCGGGGAGCTGTTTTTT.

The chain has TRBV14 and TRBJ2-7; possibly TRBD2 for D (6 bases). The V gene's germline CDR1 is SGHDN and CDR2 FVKESK. The CDR3 sequence is 14 residues long. V lost 4 bases and J lost 3, with 13 bases in between. CDR3 amino acids: CASSPRGWHYEQYF. Here the CDR3 DNA reads TGTGCCAGCAGCCCGCGGGGATGGCACTACGAGCAGTACTTC. Full variable domain (remainder filled in from reference TRBV14 and TRBJ2-7): EAGVTQFPSHSVIEKGQTVTLRCDPISGHDNLYWYRRVMGKEIKFLLHFVKESKQDESGMPNNRFLAERTGGTYSTLKVQPAELEDSGVYFCASSPRGWHYEQYFGPGTRLTVT.

The V call is TRBV2, the J call TRBJ2-7; TRBD1 aligns across 8 bases. Trimming cost V 3 bases and J 4 bases; bases outside gene matches: 8. Germline assignment: CDR1 SNHLY and CDR2 FYNNEI. The CDR3 covers 15 residues. The CDR3 sequence: CASSEGQEGTYEQYF. The CDR3 DNA is TGTGCCAGCAGTGAGGGACAGGAGGGGACATACGAGCAGTACTTC.

The chain employs TRBV10-3 and TRBJ2-2; D remains unclear. V was pared by 4 bases and J by 5 bases, with 8 bases between. This CDR3 region has 13 residues. Germline assignment: CDR1 ENHRY and CDR2 SYGVKD. The CDR3 DNA reads as TGTGCCATCAGTGCCCTGAGTACCGGGGAGCTGTTTTTT. Residues: CAISALSTGELFF.

The chain couples TRBV7-6 to TRBJ1-6; no definite D call. Germline V CDR1 and CDR2: SGHVS, FNYEAQ. CDR3 length equals 14 residues. Trimming shortened V by 5 bases and J by 1 base, and 6 bases separated the two germline ends. CDR3 coding DNA: TGTGCCAGCAGCCTGAGTTCCTATAATTCACCCCTCCACTTT. This codes for CASSLSSYNSPLHF.

This clone came up once. J is TRBJ1-1 and V is TRBV7-9, with D perhaps matching TRBD1 (5 bases). Germline CDR1 SEHNR, CDR2 FQNEAQ (reference sequence). V was shortened by 5 bases and J by 3 bases, with 10 bases between the two germline ends. There are 13 residues in the CDR3. The CDR3 DNA is TGTGCCAGCAGCGTAAGCAGGGACACTGAAGCTTTCTTT. It yields the protein CASSVSRDTEAFF.

The chain is built from TRBV10-1 and TRBJ2-2; 14 positions agree with TRBD2. This CDR3 has 16 residues. The V segment lost 6 bases and the J segment 7 bases; nucleotides outside the gene matches: 7. Germline lookup yields CDR1 WNHNN and CDR2 SYGVQD (reference sequence). The CDR3 loop is CASSTGLAGAGGELFF. As DNA, the CDR3 is TGCGCCAGCAGCACGGGACTAGCGGGAGCCGGCGGGGAGCTGTTTTTT.

The chain is built from TRBV7-6 and TRBJ2-2, with D perhaps TRBD1 (6 bases). The CDR3 is made up of 16 amino acids. Trimming took 6 bases from V and 7 from J, leaving 21 bases between them. Germline V gene data show CDR1 as SGHVS and CDR2 as FNYEAQ. DNA of the CDR3: TGTGCCAGCAGGCGGAGAACAGGGATCAATTTCGGGGAGCTGTTTTTT. The encoded protein is CASRRRTGINFGELFF.

V is TRBV5-1 and J is TRBJ1-1, with D possibly being TRBD1 (5 bases). This CDR3 has 14 residues. Trimming shortened V by 2 bases and J by 4 bases, and 12 bases separated the two germline ends. Germline CDR1 SGHRS, CDR2 YFSETQ. CDR3 loop: CASSLRGGSTEAFF. The DNA of the CDR3 is TGCGCCAGCAGCTTACGGGGGGGAAGCACTGAAGCTTTCTTT.

CDR3: CASSRPEERLAGTGTDTQYF. CDR3 bases: TGCGCCAGCAGTCGGCCTGAAGAAAGACTAGCGGGAACGGGGACAGATACGCAGTATTTT. The chain recombines TRBV5-1 with TRBJ2-3; 11 positions match TRBD2. J lost 3 bases, V lost 5 bases, and 20 bases had no gene match. The CDR3 length is 20 residues. From germline, CDR1 is SGHRS and CDR2 YFSETQ.

The chain links TRBV5-1 to TRBJ2-1; D might be TRBD2 (6 bases). The ends were cut back, 5 bases at V and 7 bases at J, with 25 bases in the middle. Germline values: CDR1 SGHRS, CDR2 YFSETQ. This CDR3 has 17 amino acids. CDR3: CASRGRIGDPSSNEQFF. The CDR3 nucleotides read TGCGCCAGCAGAGGGAGGATTGGGGACCCCTCTTCTAATGAGCAGTTCTTC. Combining the CDR3 with reference TRBV5-1 and TRBJ2-1 gives the whole variable domain KAGVTQTPRYLIKTRGQQVTLSCSPISGHRSVSWYQQTPGQGLQFLFEYFSETQRNKGNFPGRFSGRQFSNSRSEMNVSTLELGDSALYLCASRGRIGDPSSNEQFFGPGTRLTVL.

The CDR3 loop reads CATSRVTGDAFF. CDR3 coding DNA: TGTGCCACCAGCAGGGTTACAGGGGATGCTTTCTTT. This chain uses TRBV15 with TRBJ1-1, with 7 bases lining up with TRBD1. Germline CDR1 is LNHNV and CDR2 is YYDKDF (reference sequence). With V trimmed by 3 bases and J by 11 bases, 6 bases remained unmatched. The CDR3 totals 12 residues.

This chain links TRBV27 with TRBJ1-4; TRBD1 matches at 11 bases. This CDR3 is 15 amino acids long. Germline V gene sequence: CDR1 MNHEY, CDR2 SMNVEV (reference sequence). J lost 15 bases, V lost 3 bases, and 12 bases had no gene match. In nucleotides, the CDR3 is TGTGCCAGCAGTTTCCGTGGACAGGGGGCAGGTCAGGTGTTTTTT. The encoded protein is CASSFRGQGAGQVFF.

This clone is a singleton in its sample. The gene calls are TRBV28 and TRBJ2-2; no firm D call. CDR3 length equals 14 residues. Between the trimmed V and J ends, which lost 5 bases and 0 bases, there was a span of 7 bases. CDR1 is MDHEN and CDR2 is SYDVKM in the germline V gene. In DNA, the CDR3 is TGTGCCAGCAGTCCTCCTACGAACACCGGGGAGCTGTTTTTT. This gives the protein CASSPPTNTGELFF. Variable domain in full (rest from reference TRBV28 and TRBJ2-2): DVKVTQSSRYLVKRTGEKVFLECVQDMDHENMFWYRQDPGLGLRLIYFSYDVKMKEKGDIPEGYSVSREKKERFSLILESASTNQTSMYLCASSPPTNTGELFFGEGSRLTVL.

In its sample, this clone was seen once. This chain uses TRBV7-9 with TRBJ2-5; D is unclear. CDR1 is SEHNR and CDR2 is FQNEAQ in the germline V gene (reference sequence). The germline V and J ends were trimmed by 0 bases and 1 base, with 6 bases remaining between them. This CDR3 is built from 14 residues. Here the CDR3 reads CASSLAAGQETQYF. As DNA, the CDR3 is TGTGCCAGCAGCTTAGCTGCAGGCCAAGAGACCCAGTACTTC.

Worth noting for this clone: The sample has other DNA sequences that encode this CDR3 too. The rearrangement uses TRBV5-1 and TRBJ2-7; 13 nucleotides match TRBD2. CDR1 is SGHRS, CDR2 YFSETQ, per germline. CDR3 length equals 15 residues. Trimming removed 3 bases from V and 3 bases from J; junction bases left unmatched: 3. This CDR3 is CASSSGLAGVYEQYF. The CDR3 nucleotides are TGCGCCAGCAGCTCTGGACTAGCGGGAGTCTACGAGCAGTACTTC.

This rearrangement joins TRBV9 to TRBJ1-3; D remains ambiguous. Germline V gene data show CDR1 as SGDLS and CDR2 as YYNGEE. This CDR3 is built from 14 residues. Trimming took 2 bases from V and 0 from J, leaving 6 bases between them. DNA for the CDR3: TGTGCCAGCAGCGTTGGCACCTCTGGAAACACCATATATTTT. As protein: CASSVGTSGNTIYF.

J is TRBJ2-1 and V is TRBV3-1 (or the pseudogene TRBV3-2), with 13 bases that match TRBD2. The CDR3 runs 15 residues. Looked up from germline, CDR1 is LGHDT and CDR2 is YNNKEL (reference sequence). V shed 4 bases, J shed 9 bases, and the junction held 6 bases outside the gene matches. The CDR3 here is CASSPWTSGSSEQFF. As DNA, the CDR3 is TGTGCCAGCAGCCCATGGACTAGCGGGAGTAGTGAGCAGTTCTTC.

The rearrangement uses TRBV29-1 and TRBJ1-2; possible D gene TRBD1, 6 bases. The CDR3 runs 12 residues. V was trimmed by 3 bases and J by 8 bases, leaving 13 bases between them. CDR1 is SQVTM and CDR2 is ANQGSEA in the germline V gene. The CDR3 DNA sequence: TGCAGCGTTGATGCAGGGGCTGAGGGCTACACCTTC. As protein: CSVDAGAEGYTF.

This clone was detected once. The chain recombines TRBV19 with TRBJ1-6; D not certain. The ends were cut back, 0 bases at V and 10 bases at J, with 10 bases in the middle. Germline CDR1 and CDR2: LNHDA and SQIVND (reference sequence). The CDR3 totals 14 residues. CDR3 protein: CASSIEEFESPLHF. The CDR3 DNA follows: TGTGCCAGTAGTATAGAAGAGTTTGAGTCACCCCTCCACTTT. Drawing the rest from reference TRBV19 and TRBJ1-6, the complete variable domain is DGGITQSPKYLFRKEGQNVTLSCEQNLNHDAMYWYRQDPGQGLRLIYYSQIVNDFQKGDIAEGYSVSREKKESFPLTVTSAQKNPTAFYLCASSIEEFESPLHFGNGTRLTVT.

The chain couples TRBV5-1 to TRBJ1-5; D remains ambiguous. This CDR3 comprises 15 residues. V was pared by 0 bases and J by 0 bases, with 7 bases between. CDR1 and CDR2 (germline): SGHRS, YFSETQ. In DNA form, the CDR3 reads TGCGCCAGCAGCTTGGGCCAGGATAGCAATCAGCCCCAGCATTTT. Its protein is CASSLGQDSNQPQHF.

V is TRBV7-9 and J is TRBJ1-4; 9 positions agree with TRBD1. The junction had 6 bases not matched to a gene; V was cut back by 5 bases and J by 8 bases. The CDR3 length is 14 residues. Germline CDR1 SEHNR, CDR2 FQNEAQ (reference sequence). CDR3 protein: CASSRPGTGEKLFF. CDR3 sequence (DNA): TGTGCCAGCAGCCGTCCCGGGACAGGGGAAAAACTGTTTTTT.

Comments on this clone: Other DNA sequences in the same sample also yield this CDR3. This chain uses TRBV19 with TRBJ1-6, with TRBD1 matching over 9 bases. The CDR3 sequence is 13 residues long. Losses at the gene ends were 6 bases for V and 10 bases for J; bases not matched to a gene: 4. Per germline, CDR1 LNHDA and CDR2 SQIVND (reference sequence). The CDR3 nucleotides are TGTGCCAGTAGCGGACAGGGGAACTCACCCCTCCACTTT. As protein: CASSGQGNSPLHF.

In its sample, this clone was seen once. The chain recombines TRBV24-1 with TRBJ2-2; TRBD2 is a possible D gene (5 bases). CDR1 and CDR2 from the germline V gene are KGHDR and SFDVKD. V lost 5 bases and J lost 5, with 8 bases in between. This CDR3 is 13 amino acids long. The CDR3 here is CATSVRGTGELFF. In nucleotides, the CDR3 is TGTGCCACCAGTGTTAGAGGGACCGGGGAGCTGTTTTTT.

The sample holds one count of this clone. The chain recombines TRBV27 with TRBJ2-7, with 9 bases aligning to TRBD1. With V trimmed by 4 bases and J by 6 bases, 7 bases remained unmatched. The CDR3 is made up of 14 amino acids. Looked up from germline, CDR1 is MNHEY and CDR2 is SMNVEV (reference sequence). The CDR3 region is CASSSPGQGGEQYF. In DNA form, the CDR3 reads TGTGCCAGCAGTTCACCGGGACAGGGTGGCGAGCAGTACTTC.

A few counts support this clone. V gene TRBV14 combines with J gene TRBJ2-7; D not resolved. The germline V and J ends were trimmed by 2 bases and 1 base, with 6 bases remaining between them. Germline V gives CDR1 SGHDN, CDR2 FVKESK. This CDR3 comprises 13 residues. CDR3 nucleotides: TGTGCCAGCAGCCAACCGGGTTCCTACGAGCAGTACTTC. Residues: CASSQPGSYEQYF.